This is a list of T cell receptor beta chains from one sample in a study of T cells after yellow fever vaccination. MiXCR, applied by TCRdb to the 5' RACE reads, yields one record per CDR3 protein. Here the sample spans around 67,000 distinct CDR3 sequences, more than 5.5% being singletons. The sample in question was CD8+ T cells sorted from PBMCs, obtained about 5 days after the first yellow fever vaccination. The origin of the receptors is a man in his late teens or twenties who received the YFV17D yellow fever vaccine. The CDR3 runs from the conserved cysteine through the conserved F or W.

j_call	v_call	cdr3_aa
TRBJ2-5	TRBV12-3/TRBV12-4	CASSLYQGDQETQYF
TRBJ2-3	TRBV3-1	CACCVTGTSGGGPDTQYF
TRBJ1-5	TRBV19	CASSPDGSNQPQHF
TRBJ1-1	TRBV7-2	CASSLGLKGTEAFF
TRBJ2-1	TRBV5-1	CASRPGQKIDVQFF
TRBJ1-1	TRBV6-1	CASSEGQGPMNTEAFF
TRBJ2-1	TRBV3-1	CASSLRVDEQFF
TRBJ2-5	TRBV12-5	CASGREREGETQYF
TRBJ2-7	TRBV28	CASSLDGLYEQYF
TRBJ1-5	TRBV12-3/TRBV12-4	CASSLGQSPDQPQHF
TRBJ2-1	TRBV4-1	CASSRRDRALDNEQFF
TRBJ1-4	TRBV4-1	CASSQDWTGGHNEKLFF
TRBJ2-1	TRBV30	CAWFGGGYNEQFF
TRBJ2-2	TRBV6-5	CASSYSSYENTGELFF
TRBJ2-1	TRBV6-2/TRBV6-3	CASSQGQGTYNEQFF
TRBJ1-2	TRBV4-1	CASSQDPIRGRDGYTF
TRBJ1-1	TRBV7-2	CASSLGRRVAEAFF
TRBJ1-3	TRBV7-9	CASSSSLDRDSGNTIYF
TRBJ2-3	TRBV19	CASSMRTDTQYF
TRBJ1-2	TRBV4-2	CASSQEITTVDYGYTF
TRBJ2-1	TRBV19	CASSHASGGYNEQFF
TRBJ1-1	TRBV4-1	CASSQEPGGNTEAFF
TRBJ2-2	TRBV7-7	CATGVDTGELFF
TRBJ2-5	TRBV7-6	CASSLEGTGYQETQYF
TRBJ2-1	TRBV4-3	CASSPPDAGVGNEQFF
TRBJ2-5	TRBV7-9	CASSLGLAGTQYF